This T cell receptor beta chain is drawn from a study of cytomegalovirus exposure and HLA in healthy donors (dated by TCRdb to between 2016 and 2019). For context, the study as a whole: An earlier analysis of roughly 610 of the donors reported about 280 Gb of sequence data and around 110 million unique TCR beta sequences obtained from about 179 million T cells. Genome-wide SNP genotypes for about 55% of the roughly 670 donors were used in a later genetic analysis, which treated that subset as a discovery cohort. Among some 400 genotyped donors of the cohort, an average of about 240,000 unique TCR beta nucleotide sequences was sequenced per donor, of which approximately 18% were non-productive. Because of strong linkage in the cohort, four to six DR-DQ haplotypes were treated as single units for association and clustering. The study used immunosequencing to profile the T cell repertoires of several hundred subjects and linked those repertoires to cytomegalovirus serostatus. The number of typed donors differed by locus: about 620-640 for A, B, C, DRB1 and DQB1; some 500 for DQA1; 606 for DPA1; and around 470 for DPB1. All discovery cohort repertoires had been generated on a single sequencing platform. Both class I and class II loci were covered by HLA typing, at four-digit resolution. The study was designed to test whether signatures of past pathogen exposure could be identified by cataloging public T cell receptors. Besides the first cohort of roughly 700 subjects, a separate validation cohort made up of 90 to 150 different subjects was used. Approximately 310 gigabases of sequencing data and approximately 93 million unique TCR sequences were included in an early release covering several hundred HLA-typed donors. High-throughput TCR immunosequencing, statistical association of individual TCRs with disease status, and machine learning were combined to predict cytomegalovirus infection status. Rather than using new phenotypic data, the later analysis identified candidate immune exposures from TCR beta sequences and from how often those sequences occurred across donors. Donor age, sex, ethnicity and CMV serostatus were compiled together with the repertoire data. An earlier analysis of some 500 of the donors used high-throughput TCR beta sequencing to judge whether each TCR beta V gene segment behaved as functional or pseudogenic. Of the approximately 370 genotyped donors, 65% to 90% were placed in the genetic ancestry cluster associated with self-reported Caucasian donors. To study patterns of TCR occurrence, a later analysis re-analyzed previously published TCR beta repertoires from 666 donors and added high-resolution HLA genotyping. General findings and caveats noted by the study authors: The 87-base-pair reads could not distinguish some IMGT-functional V segments, including TRBV6-2 and TRBV6-3, so those segments were excluded. Because counts were too low, 15 to 20 rarely observed V segments, including chromosome 9 orphons, were left out of the earlier analysis of 500 to 750 of the donors. Most TCR sequences were observed very rarely across donors, whereas some public TCRs were present in many individuals. According to a later analysis, most CMV-associated TCR beta chains appeared to be HLA-restricted, and the HLA associations seemed to be driven largely by CMV exposure. V-gene and J-gene trimming of TCR beta chains was associated with a missense DCLRE1C variant in a later genetic analysis, and the association was replicated in an independent cohort. The sequencing pipeline was judged likely to have produced a cluster of highly shared sequence variants as a technical artifact. Linkage disequilibrium might explain the correlated functional status among segregating V segments, but an unknown experimental factor could not be excluded. The cohort was sequenced for TCR beta chains only, and without alpha or paired-chain data the features that could be detected were limited. A further reported finding was that TCR beta sequences accurately predicted the HLA-A and HLA-B alleles for most subjects in the first cohort. A later analysis associated about 17,000 TCR beta sequences with specific HLA alleles at a false discovery rate of 0.05. CMV serostatus was the only immune exposure information available for the cohort. The study listed 150 to 200 TCR beta chains as associated with cytomegalovirus. Strong co-occurrence of HLA alleles, especially DR and DQ, made assigning TCR associations to individual alleles difficult. According to a later analysis, TCR association rates differed among HLA loci, with DRB1 alleles showing the most associated TCRs and HLA-C alleles showing the fewest. The presence/absence analyses assumed that sequencing depth was roughly uniform across donors, and that assumption may not be true. In an earlier analysis of about 600 of the donors, most TCR beta V segments appeared in productive rearrangements about 87% or about 30% of the time, broadly matching IMGT annotations. According to a later genetic analysis, donors in an Asian-associated ancestry cluster had fewer N-insertions in productive TCRs than the approximately 700-donor mean. A later analysis reported that several top co-occurrence clusters appeared linked to parvovirus B19, influenza, CMV and Epstein-Barr virus. According to the authors, the approach could potentially be generalized to other disease states and immunological phenotypes. Cytomegalovirus status was reported to be diagnosed by the classifier with high specificity and sensitivity in both the original and validation cohorts. In a later analysis, HLA-associated TCR beta chains showed more clonal expansion and lower generation probabilities than non-associated chains that were equally common. In vitro tests confirmed that a few of the cytomegalovirus-associated TCR beta chains recognize cytomegalovirus antigens. Because HLA typing was unavailable for some donors at each locus, only the typed subset was used in association tests.

Library preparation was by the immunoSEQ multiplex PCR assay. The multiplex PCR relied on a mix of 60 forward primers for TCR Vbeta segments and 13 reverse primers for TCR Jbeta segments. Amplification of the CDR3 region of rearranged TCR beta genes was performed with a multiplex PCR assay on genomic DNA. The Illumina HiSeq System was used to sequence the amplified TCR beta libraries as 87-base-pair reads. The authors processed their data as follows. In a later analysis, roughly 80 million unique TCR beta chains were counted across the 500 to 700 repertoires, and around 11 million of these chains were shared by at least two donors. A nearest-neighbor algorithm error-corrected the raw reads and collapsed the reads into unique sequences, merging closely related sequences to remove PCR and sequencing errors. Alignment of CDR3 sequences to IMGT reference sequences was used to assign V, D and J gene segments. For a sequence to be retained, a match of at least six nucleotides was required to both a V gene segment and a J gene segment. Rearrangements were classified as productive when the CDR3 lacked stop codons and remained in frame with V and J, and all other rearrangements were classified as non-productive. Following IMGT convention, CDR3 was defined as the stretch from the second conserved V-encoded cysteine to the conserved J-encoded phenylalanine. The earlier analysis of about 610 of the donors excluded sequences that lacked an unambiguous match to a single V gene segment. An earlier analysis of about 590 of the donors classified V segments as functional when productive rearrangements were above 56.7% and as segregating when the standard deviation between donors was above 5%. A statistical classification framework was built to diagnose cytomegalovirus status from the catalog of TCR beta chain sequences. A later analysis assigned V and J genes by comparing TCR nucleotide sequences with IMGT/GENE-DB human TR gene sequences. Using the TCRdist pipeline, a later analysis assigned CDR3 sequences along with most-parsimonious VDJ recombination scenarios. In a later analysis, every TCR beta chain was defined by the combination of its CDR3 amino acid sequence and its V-gene family, and reads without a unique V-gene family were dropped. As a way to deal with suspected cross-contamination and a sequencing artifact, a later analysis dropped hundreds of nucleotide sequences that were highly shared and had low generation probability. For each public chain, a later analysis derived a clonal expansion index from normalized ranks of inferred template counts within each repertoire. In a later analysis, generation probabilities were computed using a VDJ recombination model fitted to out-of-frame rearrangements, and the results were checked against IGoR. In a later analysis, TCR-TCR, TCR-HLA and TCR-CMV co-occurrence was scored with hypergeometric tests, and a repertoire-size bias correction was applied to TCR pairs. False discovery rates were estimated in a later analysis by permuting HLA or CMV assignments 20 times. A later analysis grouped co-occurring TCRs with DBSCAN, adding TCRdist sequence similarity when clustering within HLA-allele-positive subsets. Repertoires with fewer than 30,000 or more than 120,000 public chains, plus five repertoires with anomalous nucleotide sharing, were excluded from co-occurrence clustering. TCRdb carries this immuneACCESS record with in-frame sequences only. Its versions omit some clonotypes, under half of them owing to an unresolved V gene in the studies checked, with the rest unexplained. V, J and clone size derive from that table, while D and trimming were established from the DNA sequence. Counted in this sample were about 190,000 clones; about four fifths of them appeared once. The ten largest account for 3.4% of the sample.

The cohort consisted of hundreds of healthy bone marrow donors. Cohort members were all nominally healthy when sampled, although unrecorded immune exposures were likely present. The donor was CMV seropositive and belonged to the group of about 290 seropositive cohort members. Each donor provided a peripheral blood sample, and peripheral blood mononuclear cells were used for TCR beta sequencing. The Qiagen DNeasy Blood Extraction Kit was used to extract genomic DNA from the blood cell samples. As regards this clone: It has no known antigen specificity. Per-base quality was not reported, and no clone a single base away is much larger than it.

From cysteine to phenylalanine, the CDR3 is 15 amino acids long. Of all the DNA, just the CDR3 is kept, 45 bases in frame from base 1. Via the germline V gene, CDR1 is SGHRS and CDR2 YFSETQ. The clonotype originates from a man aged 35-49 years in good health and CMV-seropositive. Source material: PBMCs. The chain is assembled from TRBV5-1 and TRBJ2-5; TRBD1 lines up with 11 middle nucleotides. TRBJ2-7 explains the end of the DNA better; the J call may be wrong. The nucleotide sequence reads TGCGCCAGCAGCTTACAGGGACAGGGGGCCTACGAGCAGTACTTC. It translates to CASSLQGQGAYEQYF.